The T cell receptor (beta chain) under discussion was sequenced for a study of T cell changes during pregnancy in multiple sclerosis. Sequencing used immunoSEQ multiplex PCR; TCRdb keeps in-frame clones, though not all of them. Among fewer than 85,000 clones listed, roughly 92% were seen once. CDR3 length: 15 residues. In germline, CDR1 is LGHNA, CDR2 YNFKEQ. V dropped 2 bases and J dropped 0 bases, with 11 bases sitting between them. V is TRBV4-2 and J is TRBJ2-7; D is possibly TRBD2 (5 bases). This receptor was identified in a female donor with multiple sclerosis, enrolled in a pregnancy study. Specimen: peripheral blood, collected before pregnancy. Here the CDR3 DNA reads TGTGCCAGCAGCCAATATGCGGGTGCCTCCTACGAGCAGTACTTC. Translated, it gives CASSQYAGASYEQYF.